This paragraph covers one T cell receptor beta chain sequence. Which antigen it targets is not known. Base qualities are not at hand, and no much larger clone is one base apart. Collaborating institutions collected whole blood in K2EDTA tubes following their own protocols. Collaborator samples were shipped for TCRbeta analysis as frozen whole blood, isolated PBMCs, or DNA extracted from either sample type. The data were taken from a study of blood T cell repertoires in COVID-19 (dated by TCRdb to the early 2020s). About the investigation overall: The collaborator samples originated in the United States, Italy and Spain and spanned the acute and convalescent phases of COVID-19. The dataset comprised deeply sampled blood TCRbeta repertoires from subjects exposed to, actively infected with, or recovered from COVID-19. Where available, HLA class I and class II types were obtained from metadata supplied by the sample provider rather than from assay-based typing. The repertoires were released in a freely available public database meant as a resource for research on the immune response to SARS-CoV-2. The samples were drawn from the first 160 participants of the ongoing ImmuneRACE study and from 950 to 1,500 subjects provided by 6 global collaborators. The material from the prospective study consisted of cDNA or gDNA derived from T cells, B-cell-depleted T cells, or PBMCs. Sample metadata almost always included a de-identified subject ID, COVID-19 status, age in years and sex. The full study reports these points: How much clinical and demographic metadata was included differed by source and by participant, and the metadata was provided uncurated.

At the junction V is shortened by 1 base and J by 3 bases, with 6 bases in between. CDR1 and CDR2, per the germline V gene, are ENHRY and SYGVKD. Taken from cysteine to phenylalanine, the CDR3 has 13 residues. Just the 39-base CDR3 DNA is kept, in frame starting at base 1. TCRbeta CDR3 regions were amplified from genomic DNA by means of the immunoSEQ Assay, a bias-controlled multiplex PCR. Per the authors' processing: The number of nucleated cells in each sample was estimated from the amplification of reference gene primers within the assay. To quantify the absolute abundance of each unique TCRbeta CDR3 rearrangement, sequence reads were collapsed and filtered. For each sample, productive Simpson clonality was calculated by taking the square root of Simpson's diversity index across productive rearrangements. TCRdb mirrors the immuneACCESS table, restricted to in-frame sequences. Some clones are absent from its copies; in checked studies, under half trace to an unresolved V gene, and the reason for the others is unknown. V, J and clone size reflect that table, while D and trimming were determined from the DNA. This sample comprises 86,000 or so clones, 90% to 95% of them detected only once. About 4.1% of the sample goes to the ten largest clones.

The clonotype comes from a human donor with active COVID-19. The donor label of this sample is uncertain. The chain employs TRBV10-3 and TRBJ1-2; the D gene assignment is ambiguous. Sequences were obtained from peripheral blood. DNA sequence: TGTGCCATCAGTGAGTTACTTGACTATGGCTACACCTTC. The translation is CAISELLDYGYTF.